These 19 T cell receptor beta chains share one sample of origin, sequenced in a study of blood T cell repertoires in COVID-19. Sequencing was performed with immunoSEQ multiplex PCR; in TCRdb, only in-frame clones are kept and a portion is missing. The table lists approximately 150,000 clones, under 85% of them singletons, with approximately 1.4% in the top ten. Sequencing was done on a sample of peripheral blood. These TCRs come from a human donor in a cohort sampled during active COVID-19.

The chain links TRBV5-1 to TRBJ2-7, with 9 bases aligning to TRBD2. Looked up from germline, CDR1 is SGHRS and CDR2 is YFSETQ. Trimming cost V 7 bases and J 3 bases; bases outside gene matches: 8. This CDR3 has 14 residues. CDR3 loop: CASHGDSGSYEQYF. The CDR3 nucleotides are TGCGCCAGCCACGGGGATAGCGGGAGCTACGAGCAGTACTTC.

This sequence joins TRBV3-1 (or the pseudogene TRBV3-2) and TRBJ2-2; possibly TRBD2 for D (5 bases). The CDR3 length is 15 residues. The V and J ends lost 4 bases and 0 bases respectively, with 9 bases between them. Germline CDR1 LGHDT, CDR2 YNNKEL (reference sequence). The CDR3 region is CASSLTAANTGELFF. CDR3 coding DNA: TGTGCCAGCAGCCTAACAGCGGCGAACACCGGGGAGCTGTTTTTT.

DNA of the CDR3: TGCAGCGTTGGTAGTACAGATACGCAGTATTTT. This codes for CSVGSTDTQYF. This chain joins TRBV29-1 and TRBJ2-3; D not resolved. The germline V gene encodes CDR1 SQVTM and CDR2 ANQGSEA. Trimming took off 4 bases at V and 3 bases at J, with 5 bases between the two ends. This CDR3 spans 11 amino acids.

The chain carries TRBV3-1 (or the pseudogene TRBV3-2) and TRBJ2-1, with TRBD2 identical over 7 bases. The V gene end was trimmed by 4 bases and the J gene end by 7 bases; junction bases not matched to a gene: 10. Germline V lookup: CDR1 LGHDT, CDR2 YNNKEL (reference sequence). The CDR3 loop spans 15 amino acids. Written as DNA, the CDR3 is TGTGCCAGCAGCCTAATCCGGGACTATTCAAATGAGCAGTTCTTC. It specifies CASSLIRDYSNEQFF.

The rearrangement links TRBV7-9 to TRBJ2-7; 10 positions match TRBD2. Looked up from germline, CDR1 is SEHNR and CDR2 is FQNEAQ (reference sequence). This CDR3 has 17 amino acids. The V and J ends lost 1 base and 5 bases, in that order; junction bases with no gene match: 11. The CDR3 here is CASSLGTWLAGVDEQYF. The CDR3 DNA sequence: TGTGCCAGCAGCTTAGGGACCTGGCTAGCGGGAGTCGACGAGCAGTACTTC.

V is TRBV24-1 and J is TRBJ2-7; TRBD2 matches at 7 bases. The trim removed 1 base at V and 2 bases at J, leaving 1 base unmatched. Germline V gene lookup returns CDR1 KGHDR and CDR2 SFDVKD. The CDR3 spans 14 residues. CDR3 amino acids: CATSDLREAYEQYF. Written as DNA, the CDR3 is TGTGCCACCAGTGATTTACGGGAGGCCTACGAGCAGTACTTC.

The chain is built from TRBV7-2 and TRBJ2-2, with 10 bases fitting TRBD1. Germline CDR1 is SGHTA and CDR2 is FQGNSA. Losses at the gene ends were 5 bases for V and 5 bases for J; bases not matched to a gene: 17. The CDR3 runs 19 residues. CDR3 DNA sequence: TGTGCCAGCAGCCTGTTCCCGGGACAGGGGTGGGGAAGAACCGGGGAGCTGTTTTTT. It specifies CASSLFPGQGWGRTGELFF.

The V and J genes are TRBV28 and TRBJ1-3, with 9 bases that match TRBD1. This CDR3 is 17 amino acids long. Unmatched junction bases numbered 7, after V lost 3 bases and J lost 1 base. Germline values: CDR1 MDHEN, CDR2 SYDVKM. The CDR3 here is CASSFSPGQGSGNTIYF. CDR3 DNA: TGTGCCAGCAGTTTTTCCCCGGGACAGGGTTCTGGAAACACCATATATTTT.

With respect to this clone: One end of the junction does not line up with germline, which may come from a read error. V usage is TRBV6-2 or TRBV6-3 and J usage is TRBJ2-1; D might be TRBD2 (5 bases). CDR1 is MNHEY, CDR2 SVGEGT, per germline. CDR3 length: 15 amino acids. DNA for the CDR3: TGTGCCAGCAGTTACCGCCAGCGGTCCTATAATGAGCAGTTCTTC. It codes for CASSYRQRSYNEQFF.

This chain joins TRBV5-1 and TRBJ1-1; D gene unclear. V lost 4 bases and J lost 1, with 17 bases in between. This CDR3 spans 16 amino acids. Germline V lookup: CDR1 SGHRS, CDR2 YFSETQ. The CDR3 DNA is TGCGCCAGCAGCCATCCTTCCGGGAGAGGGAACACTGAAGCTTTCTTT. This translates into CASSHPSGRGNTEAFF.

This rearrangement joins TRBV3-1 (or the pseudogene TRBV3-2) to TRBJ1-3; tentative D call: TRBD1 (6 bases). V gave up 4 bases and J gave up 8 bases, with 15 bases separating them. The V gene's germline CDR1 is LGHDT and CDR2 YNNKEL (reference sequence). The CDR3 totals 14 residues. The chain's CDR3 is CASSLPGVKDTIYF. In nucleotides, the CDR3 is TGTGCCAGCAGCCTTCCAGGGGTAAAGGACACCATATATTTT.

The chain combines TRBV7-2 with TRBJ1-2; D is unclear. Germline V CDR1 and CDR2: SGHTA, FQGNSA. Trimming left V 7 bases short and J 5 bases short, with 17 bases between. The CDR3 totals 14 residues. CDR3 DNA sequence: TGTGCCAGCACCTCTTTACCGCTAATTTATGGCTACACCTTC. Translating it yields CASTSLPLIYGYTF.

The chain links TRBV9 to TRBJ2-2; 8 positions agree with TRBD2. Germline CDR1 is SGDLS and CDR2 is YYNGEE. CDR3 length: 16 amino acids. Trimming cost V 7 bases and J 6 bases; bases outside gene matches: 14. The chain's CDR3 is CASHSGRVNPPGELFF. CDR3 nucleotides: TGTGCCAGCCACAGCGGGAGAGTCAATCCTCCCGGGGAGCTGTTTTTT.

This chain links TRBV4-1 with TRBJ2-3, with D hard to call. The CDR3 extends over 13 amino acids. CDR1 is MGHRA, CDR2 YSYEKL, per germline. The V end was cut by 0 bases, the J end by 6 bases, with 7 bases between. CDR3 loop: CASSQEASDTQYF. The DNA for the CDR3 is TGCGCCAGCAGCCAAGAAGCGAGCGATACGCAGTATTTT.

The chain carries TRBV9 and TRBJ1-1; TRBD1 might be the D (6 bases). Germline V lookup: CDR1 SGDLS, CDR2 YYNGEE. This CDR3 contains 13 residues. Trimming removed 0 bases from V and 5 bases from J, with 8 bases in between. CDR3 nucleotide sequence: TGTGCCAGCAGCGTAGGGGGGCCTACTGAAGCTTTCTTT. It codes for CASSVGGPTEAFF.

The rearrangement joins TRBV19 to TRBJ2-5; 12 nucleotides match TRBD1. The CDR3 contains 16 residues. CDR1 is LNHDA, CDR2 SQIVND, per germline (reference sequence). Trimming at V came to 7 bases and at J to 7 bases, leaving 13 bases not matched to a gene. Written as DNA, the CDR3 is TGTGCCAGTACCGTATGGGGACAGGGGGCCAGGGTGACCCAGTACTTC. Protein: CASTVWGQGARVTQYF. Full variable domain (missing parts from reference TRBV19 and TRBJ2-5): DGGITQSPKYLFRKEGQNVTLSCEQNLNHDAMYWYRQDPGQGLRLIYYSQIVNDFQKGDIAEGYSVSREKKESFPLTVTSAQKNPTAFYLCASTVWGQGARVTQYFGPGTRLLVL.

The rearrangement links TRBV27 to TRBJ2-3; TRBD1 agrees at 12 bases. V lost 6 bases and J lost 7; bases outside the gene matches: 11. The V gene's germline CDR1 is MNHEY and CDR2 SMNVEV (reference sequence). The CDR3 covers 16 residues. CDR3 residues: CASSRNPGTGGNTQYF. DNA for the CDR3: TGTGCCAGCAGCCGTAACCCCGGGACAGGGGGCAATACGCAGTATTTT.

The CDR3 DNA reads TGCACCAGCAGCCGGGGCAGGGGGCCAACCCCGAGTTCACCCCTCCACTTT. Protein sequence: CTSSRGRGPTPSSPLHF. This rearrangement joins TRBV1 to TRBJ1-6; no DNA check was done on the table's D call, TRBD1. TRBV1 is listed as a pseudogene. The CDR3 extends over 17 amino acids.

For this clone: Other DNA sequences in this specimen translate into the identical CDR3. The V and J genes are TRBV18 and TRBJ2-7, with 8 bases that match TRBD1. V lost 3 bases and J lost 0; bases outside the gene matches: 4. The CDR3 has 15 amino acids. Germline assignment: CDR1 KGHSH and CDR2 LQKENI. The CDR3: CASSPGTGSSYEQYF. The CDR3 region has the DNA TGTGCCAGCTCACCTGGGACAGGAAGCTCCTACGAGCAGTACTTC.